This T cell receptor (beta chain) is drawn from a study of T cells after yellow fever vaccination. Study overall: Those fractions that held only low numbers of cells were prepared using the SMART-Seq v4 Ultra Low Input RNA kit.

The CDR3 runs to 12 residues. CDR1 and CDR2 from the germline V gene are SQVTM and ANQGSEA. Each CDR3 protein gets one entry after TCRdb re-called the 5' RACE reads with MiXCR. The sample holds some 350,000 distinct CDR3 sequences, 3.5% to 4.5% seen once. This chain connects TRBV29-1 to TRBJ2-6; D remains ambiguous. Sample: PBMCs, taken 5 days after the yellow fever booster vaccination. The TCR was taken from a man aged 18 to 30 who received the YFV17D yellow fever vaccine. CDR3 nucleotides: TGCCCATATCCATCTGGGGCCAACGTCCTGACTTTC. It translates to CPYPSGANVLTF.